The rows below give T cell receptor beta chains drawn from one sample of a study of shared clonotypes between healthy human individuals. The protocol was immunoSEQ multiplex PCR, while the TCRdb copy is restricted to in-frame clones and leaves out a portion. The data show some 2.3 million clones, just over 90% seen once. Sequenced material: naive CD4+ T cells from PBMCs. The receptor source for this set is a man younger than 35 in good health. Some clones in this sample may be carry-over from other donors' samples. Each CDR3 is given with its conserved first and last residue. The D gene is left open where the match is weak. Clone size is stated in some rows and not others, as once, few, many or a class when expanded.

D gene	J gene	V gene	clone size	CDR3 protein	CDR3 DNA
.	TRBJ1-2	TRBV7-9	.	CASTQSGSTDYGYTF	TGTGCCAGCACCCAATCAGGGTCTACCGACTATGGCTACACCTTC
.	TRBJ1-4	TRBV19	once	CASSRSAREKLFF	TGTGCCAGTAGTAGGTCGGCCCGAGAAAAACTGTTTTTT
.	TRBJ2-3	TRBV21-1	.	CASSKASTDTQYF	TGTGCCAGCAGCAAAGCGTCCACAGATACGCAGTATTTT
.	TRBJ2-7	TRBV28	.	CASSAPYEQYF	TGTGCCAGCAGTGCTCCCTACGAGCAGTACTTC
TRBD1	TRBJ1-2	TRBV6-8	.	CASSYFRDRGLDGYGYTF	TGTGCCAGCAGTTACTTCCGGGACAGGGGGCTCGACGGCTATGGCTACACCTTC
.	TRBJ2-7	TRBV18	.	CASSPYDGYEQYF	TGTGCCAGCTCACCGTATGACGGTTACGAGCAGTACTTC
TRBD2	TRBJ2-3	TRBV7-2	.	CASSLAIAGGTDTQYF	TGTGCCAGCAGCTTAGCAATAGCGGGAGGCACAGATACGCAGTATTTT
TRBD1	TRBJ1-1	TRBV4-3	.	CASSPSRGTAPHEAFF	TGCGCCAGCAGCCCCTCAAGGGGGACAGCACCACATGAAGCTTTCTTT
.	TRBJ2-7	TRBV6-6	.	CASSYSSISYEQYF	TGTGCCAGCAGTTACTCATCCATCTCCTACGAGCAGTACTTC
.	TRBJ1-3	TRBV30	.	CAWSPPWGSGNTIYF	TGTGCCTGGAGTCCACCTTGGGGCTCTGGAAACACCATATATTTT
TRBD1	TRBJ1-1	TRBV11-2	.	CASSLGRRQGGNTEAFF	TGTGCCAGCAGCTTAGGCCGACGACAGGGAGGTAACACTGAAGCTTTCTTT
.	TRBJ2-3	TRBV7-9	.	CASSLKSTDTQYF	TGTGCCAGCAGCTTAAAGAGCACAGATACGCAGTATTTT
.	TRBJ2-7	TRBV28	.	CASSLMRGDSYEQYF	TGTGCCAGCAGTTTAATGAGGGGGGACAGCTACGAGCAGTACTTC
.	TRBJ1-1	TRBV5-6	.	CASHQGQNDGPTEAFF	TGTGCCAGTCATCAAGGACAGAACGATGGCCCCACTGAAGCTTTCTTT
.	TRBJ2-3	TRBV6-4	.	CASSERVWDTQYF	TGTGCCAGCAGTGAGCGCGTTTGGGATACGCAGTATTTT
.	TRBJ2-5	TRBV11-2	.	CASSFSGTETQYF	TGTGCCAGCAGCTTCTCCGGGACAGAGACCCAGTACTTC
TRBD2	TRBJ2-7	TRBV6-5	.	CASSYGGLAGSEQYF	TGTGCCAGCAGTTACGGGGGACTAGCGGGATCCGAGCAGTACTTC
TRBD2	TRBJ2-1	TRBV6-5	.	CASSREREYYNEQFF	TGTGCCAGCAGCCGCGAGCGGGAGTACTACAATGAGCAGTTCTTC
.	TRBJ2-2	TRBV11-3	.	CASSLVRYANTGELFF	TGTGCCAGCAGCTTAGTTCGGTACGCGAACACCGGGGAGCTGTTTTTT
.	TRBJ2-7	TRBV20-1	once	CSALDSYEQYF	TGCAGTGCTTTGGACAGCTACGAGCAGTACTTC
.	TRBJ2-1	TRBV7-9	once	CASSFPAGEQFF	TGTGCCAGCAGCTTTCCAGCGGGTGAGCAGTTCTTC
.	TRBJ2-7	TRBV5-6	.	CASSLGQSYEQYF	TGTGCCAGCAGCTTGGGGCAGAGCTACGAGCAGTACTTC